This is a list of T cell receptor beta chains from one sample in a study of T cell responses to AZD1222 COVID-19 vaccine. Assay: immunoSEQ multiplex PCR; the TCRdb copy retains only in-frame clones and omits some. The sample holds 25,000 to 35,000 clones; around four fifths are singletons and the top ten take 4.5% to 7%. This specimen was peripheral blood, taken on day 0 of AZD1222 vaccination. These receptors were collected from an adult in good health. Each CDR3 is given without its conserved first and last residue.

CDR3aa	j_gene	v_gene
ASSVGPGNYGYT	TRBJ1-2	TRBV9
ASSSDRAHGYT	TRBJ1-2	TRBV3-1/TRBV3-2
ASSRSTGSVAGYT	TRBJ1-2	TRBV6-5
ASSPRAGGGGSTDTQY	TRBJ2-3	TRBV18
ASSPAPGSYGYT	TRBJ1-2	TRBV2
ASSLGGSGNTEAF	TRBJ1-1	TRBV6-5
SVGDRGMSEQF	TRBJ2-1	TRBV29-1
AISESKIWNRGYT	TRBJ1-2	TRBV10-3
ASSSGAYEQY	TRBJ2-7	TRBV6-5
ASSQGWGGTGNTIY	TRBJ1-3	TRBV4-1
ASSSRDRAGANVLT	TRBJ2-6	TRBV6-2/TRBV6-3
SARGMETQY	TRBJ2-4	TRBV20-1
ASNLRGGELF	TRBJ2-2	TRBV5-8
ASSWDSSNTEAF	TRBJ1-1	TRBV5-1
ASSRDRDETQY	TRBJ2-5	TRBV6-5
ASSFIGPTGELF	TRBJ2-2	TRBV5-4
ASSGRNTDTQY	TRBJ2-3	TRBV9
ASSPPLAGENEQF	TRBJ2-1	TRBV18
ATWDNQNYGYT	TRBJ1-2	TRBV24-1
ASSLARQGMEKLF	TRBJ1-4	TRBV5-1
ATSYVGAKNIQY	TRBJ2-4	TRBV6-6
ASSHTTGPYGYT	TRBJ1-2	TRBV18
ASSEETGTYEQY	TRBJ2-7	TRBV6-1
ASSLRGADEKLF	TRBJ1-4	TRBV7-2
ASSSTAAKNIQY	TRBJ2-4	TRBV7-9
ASSYSFVEEKLF	TRBJ1-4	TRBV6-5
ASSLQAGPSNQPQH	TRBJ1-5	TRBV7-6
ASTGRNTGELF	TRBJ2-2	TRBV5-1
ASSFYGDSNQPQH	TRBJ1-5	TRBV7-2
ASGPRQVLGNTIY	TRBJ1-3	TRBV12-5
ASHGPNTEAF	TRBJ1-1	TRBV27
AISASGSNEQF	TRBJ2-1	TRBV10-3
ASSQDGYNEQF	TRBJ2-1	TRBV11-3
ASSEYSKSGLLTDTQY	TRBJ2-3	TRBV25-1
ASSSDFGYT	TRBJ1-2	TRBV5-1
SVEPNEKETQY	TRBJ2-5	TRBV29-1
ASSLGRSGGYT	TRBJ1-2	TRBV7-2
ASSIGGRTDIYEAF	TRBJ1-1	TRBV5-1
ASSKAGFPTSPLH	TRBJ1-6	TRBV21-1
ASSQTSGSYNEQF	TRBJ2-1	TRBV7-2
ASSQGDGANYGYT	TRBJ1-2	TRBV4-1
ASSLLSGPYYEQY	TRBJ2-7	TRBV5-1
ASSTGLSGNTIY	TRBJ1-3	TRBV5-1
ASSLAAGSPLH	TRBJ1-6	TRBV7-2
ASSTTGTRSGNTIY	TRBJ1-3	TRBV18
ASSIVVRAGELF	TRBJ2-2	TRBV19
ASSLSGTSGGPPQY	TRBJ2-4	TRBV7-9
ASNRAGEDTGELF	TRBJ2-2	TRBV2
ASSSGRNQPQH	TRBJ1-5	TRBV27
ASSQDRGRRNNEQF	TRBJ2-1	TRBV4-2
ASAGGVNQPQH	TRBJ1-5	TRBV19
ASSLEQIYNEQF	TRBJ2-1	TRBV7-2